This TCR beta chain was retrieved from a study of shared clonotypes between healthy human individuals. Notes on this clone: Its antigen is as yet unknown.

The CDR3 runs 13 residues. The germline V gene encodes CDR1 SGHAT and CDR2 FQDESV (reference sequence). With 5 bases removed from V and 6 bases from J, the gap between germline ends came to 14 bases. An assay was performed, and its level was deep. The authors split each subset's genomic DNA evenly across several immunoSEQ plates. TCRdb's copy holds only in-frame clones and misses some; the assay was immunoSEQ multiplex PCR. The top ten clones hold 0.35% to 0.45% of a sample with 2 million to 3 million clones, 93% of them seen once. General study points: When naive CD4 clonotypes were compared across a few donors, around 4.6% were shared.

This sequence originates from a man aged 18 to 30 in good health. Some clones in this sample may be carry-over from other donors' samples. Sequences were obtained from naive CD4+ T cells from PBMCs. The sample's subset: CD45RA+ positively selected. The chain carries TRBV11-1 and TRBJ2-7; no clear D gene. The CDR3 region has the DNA TGTGCCAGCAGCGCCGGCCGGGTTGGCGAGCAGTACTTC. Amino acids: CASSAGRVGEQYF.